This record covers a single T cell receptor beta chain. In the original analysis: Quantification of nucleated cells was approximated via reference gene primer amplification. Produced via immunoSEQ multiplex PCR; TCRdb's table is partial and in-frame only. Clone size and the V and J calls come from that table; the DNA yielded D and trimming. The table has hundreds of thousands of clones, around 91% seen once. The sample belongs to a study of blood T cell repertoires in COVID-19. Study-wide context: Samples representing acute and convalescent COVID-19 were sourced from the United States, Italy and Spain. Sources were T cells, B-cell-depleted T cells, or PBMCs; the material itself was cDNA or gDNA.

V shed 2 bases, J shed 2 bases, and the junction held 5 bases outside the gene matches. The germline CDR1 and CDR2 sequences are ENHRY and SYGVKD. CDR3 length: 16 residues. The genes are TRBV10-3 and TRBJ2-3; 9 nucleotides align to TRBD2. This clonotype was obtained from a woman between 18 and 30 years old who had recovered from COVID-19. The specimen sequenced was peripheral blood. DNA of the CDR3: TGTGCCATCAGTGAGGCGCTAGCGGGACTCACAGATACGCAGTATTTT. It codes for CAISEALAGLTDTQYF.